This T cell receptor (beta chain) was identified in a study of T cells in Graves' hyperthyroidism and ophthalmopathy. CDR1 and CDR2 from the germline V gene are SNHLY and FYNNEI. The CDR3 runs to 11 residues. Between the trimmed V and J ends, which lost 1 base and 10 bases, there was a span of 5 bases. PBMCs were sourced from less than 13 ml fresh peripheral blood. This clonotype was recorded at least ten times. TCR beta CDR3 regions were amplified from RNA. During a first-round RT-PCR of the TCR CDR3, the HTBI primer set was used. TCRdb re-analysed the multiplex PCR reads in MiXCR, keeping a single row per CDR3 protein. Altogether about 600,000 distinct CDR3 sequences are present, roughly 14% being singletons, with the ten largest covering around 12%.

The sample consisted of blood. The receptor comes from a woman aged 45-60 years with Graves' ophthalmopathy. The V gene is TRBV2, the J gene TRBJ2-1, with D unclear. The CDR3 bases are TGTGCCAGCAGTGAAGGTGAAGAGCAGTTCTTC. Its translation is CASSEGEEQFF.